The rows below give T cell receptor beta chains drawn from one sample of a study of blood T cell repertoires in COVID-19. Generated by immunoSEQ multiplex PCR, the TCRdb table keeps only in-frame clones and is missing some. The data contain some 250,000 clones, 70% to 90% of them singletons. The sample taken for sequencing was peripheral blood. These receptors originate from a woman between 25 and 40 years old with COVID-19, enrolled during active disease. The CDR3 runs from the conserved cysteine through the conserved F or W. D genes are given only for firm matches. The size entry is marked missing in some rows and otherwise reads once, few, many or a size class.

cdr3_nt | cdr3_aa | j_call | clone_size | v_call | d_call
TGCGCCAGCAGCCTCGGACACGGAAACACTGAAGCTTTCTTT | CASSLGHGNTEAFF | TRBJ1-1 | - | TRBV4-1 | -
TGTGCCAGCAGCTTAATATGGGGAGAGGACGCAGATACGCAGTATTTT | CASSLIWGEDADTQYF | TRBJ2-3 | - | TRBV7-2 | -
TGCGCCAGCAGCGAGGGGGACAGTGCGAGTCTGTTT | CASSEGDSASLF | TRBJ1-1 | few | TRBV5-1 | TRBD1
TGTGCCAGCAGCACGGAGGGACAGGGATGCCACGAGCAGTACTTC | CASSTEGQGCHEQYF | TRBJ2-7 | - | TRBV21-1 | -
TGTGCCAGCAGCGCGGACAGGGTCAATCAGCCCCAGCATTTT | CASSADRVNQPQHF | TRBJ1-5 | - | TRBV11-2 | TRBD1
TGTGCCAGCAGCTTCTTCGGTGAAGCTTTCTTT | CASSFFGEAFF | TRBJ1-1 | few | TRBV27 | -
TGTGCCACCAGCAGAGAAACCCACCTCCTGGGCACTGGAAACACCATATATTTT | CATSRETHLLGTGNTIYF | TRBJ1-3 | few | TRBV15 | -
TGTGCCAGCAGCTTGCAGGGGAACACTGAAGCTTTCTTT | CASSLQGNTEAFF | TRBJ1-1 | - | TRBV5-4 | -
TGTGCCAGCAAGGAGGGCGGCTACGAGCAGTACTTC | CASKEGGYEQYF | TRBJ2-7 | - | TRBV12-3/TRBV12-4 | -
TGTGCTAGTGGCTGGGGGGGAGGTTATAATTCACCCCTCCACTTT | CASGWGGGYNSPLHF | TRBJ1-6 | few | TRBV12-5 | -
TGTGCCAGCAGCCTAGAGGCAGGGGGAGCGAACACTGAAGCTTTCTTT | CASSLEAGGANTEAFF | TRBJ1-1 | - | TRBV28 | TRBD1
TGTGCCAGCAGTGAAAACGCCCCGGGAAATCAGCCCCAGCATTTT | CASSENAPGNQPQHF | TRBJ1-5 | few | TRBV2 | -
TGCGCCAGCAGCTCGGGACAGACCTATGGCTACACCTTC | CASSSGQTYGYTF | TRBJ1-2 | - | TRBV5-1 | TRBD1
TGTGCCAGCAGTTATTCGTCGGGACAGCCCTCCTACGAGCAGTACTTC | CASSYSSGQPSYEQYF | TRBJ2-7 | few | TRBV6-5 | TRBD1
TGCGCCAGCAGCCAGACAGGCGTTAATGAAAAACTGTTTTTT | CASSQTGVNEKLFF | TRBJ1-4 | - | TRBV4-1 | -
TGCGCCAGCAGCTTGGGAGGCACCCGGAGGGCCGAGACCCAGTACTTC | CASSLGGTRRAETQYF | TRBJ2-5 | - | TRBV5-1 | -
TGTGCCAGCAGACAGGGTTGGAACACTGAAGCTTTCTTT | CASRQGWNTEAFF | TRBJ1-1 | - | TRBV6-5 | -
TGTGCCAGCAGCCCGGAACTAGCGGGGGGTCATGAGCAGTTCTTC | CASSPELAGGHEQFF | TRBJ2-1 | few | TRBV11-2 | TRBD2
TGTGCCAGCAGTACTGAGCGGGGGGGAACAGATACGCAGTATTTT | CASSTERGGTDTQYF | TRBJ2-3 | - | TRBV7-6 | TRBD2
TGTGCCAGCAGATTACAGGGGATGAACACTGAAGCTTTCTTT | CASRLQGMNTEAFF | TRBJ1-1 | - | TRBV6-5 | TRBD1
TGCGCCAGCAGCCAATCCCCCGGGACAGCTAATTCACCCCTCCACTTT | CASSQSPGTANSPLHF | TRBJ1-6 | - | TRBV4-1 | TRBD1
TGCGCCAGCAGCCCGGGACAAGCTGTCGGTGGCTACACCTTC | CASSPGQAVGGYTF | TRBJ1-2 | - | TRBV5-1 | -
TGTGCCAGCAGCCCCCACCCCCAGGTCTCTGGAAACACCATATATTTT | CASSPHPQVSGNTIYF | TRBJ1-3 | few | TRBV7-9 | -
TGTGCCAGCAGAAGGACAGGGGGAGACACCGGGGAGCTGTTTTTT | CASRRTGGDTGELFF | TRBJ2-2 | once | TRBV2 | TRBD1
TGTGCCAGCAGCTTGGCCATTGGGCGTAGTAATGAGCAGTTCTTC | CASSLAIGRSNEQFF | TRBJ2-1 | once | TRBV5-4 | -
TGTGCCAGCAGCGCTACTAGCGGGGGTTACAATGAGCAGTTCTTC | CASSATSGGYNEQFF | TRBJ2-1 | - | TRBV7-8 | TRBD2
TGTGCCAGCAGTGCCGGGACTAGCGGAACTCCCCAGTATTTT | CASSAGTSGTPQYF | TRBJ2-3 | - | TRBV27 | TRBD2
TGTGCCTGGGGGGGTCGACAGGGCGGAAGCACAGATACGCAGTATTTT | CAWGGRQGGSTDTQYF | TRBJ2-3 | - | TRBV30 | TRBD1
TGTGCCAGCAGCGCCACAATGGCCGGGGGGCAGTATTTT | CASSATMAGGQYF | TRBJ2-3 | many | TRBV9 | -
TGTGCCATCAGATCCTCGGGGTCCCTGGAGACTGAAGCTTTCTTT | CAIRSSGSLETEAFF | TRBJ1-1 | - | TRBV10-3 | -
TGTGCCAGCAGTCCGGGACAGGGGGTAACCTACGAGCAGTACTTC | CASSPGQGVTYEQYF | TRBJ2-7 | - | TRBV27 | TRBD1
TGTGCCATCAGGGGGAGCAGCTACGAGCAGTACTTC | CAIRGSSYEQYF | TRBJ2-7 | - | TRBV10-3 | -